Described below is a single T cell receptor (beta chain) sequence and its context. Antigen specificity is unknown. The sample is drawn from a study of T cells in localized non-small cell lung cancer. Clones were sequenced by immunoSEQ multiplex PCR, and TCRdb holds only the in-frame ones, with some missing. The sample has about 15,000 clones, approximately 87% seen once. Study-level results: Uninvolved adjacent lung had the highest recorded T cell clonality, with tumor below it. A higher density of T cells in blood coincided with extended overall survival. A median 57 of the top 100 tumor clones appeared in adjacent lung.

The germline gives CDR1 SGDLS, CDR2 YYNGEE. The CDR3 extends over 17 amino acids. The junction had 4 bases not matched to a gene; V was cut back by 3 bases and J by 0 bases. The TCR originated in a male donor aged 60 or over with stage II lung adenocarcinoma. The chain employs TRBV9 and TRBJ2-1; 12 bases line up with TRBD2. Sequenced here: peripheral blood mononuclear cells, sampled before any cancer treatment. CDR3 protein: CASSARLAGVSYNEQFF. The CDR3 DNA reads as TGTGCCAGCAGCGCCCGACTAGCGGGAGTCTCCTACAATGAGCAGTTCTTC.